Listed below are T cell receptor beta chains from one sample, sequenced in a study of regulatory T cells. The protocol was immunoSEQ multiplex PCR, while the TCRdb copy is restricted to in-frame clones and leaves out a portion. The sample consists of approximately 40,000 clones, over 75% of them appearing once. Sequenced sample: conventional CD4+ T cells sorted from blood. Receptors originate from a person between 18 and 35 years old with CD3G deficiency. Each CDR3 is given with its conserved first and last residue. Each record gives: CDR3 length, D gene, clone size, V gene, J gene, CDR3 DNA, CDR3 protein. D genes are given only for firm matches. Clone size is stated in some rows and not others, as once, few, many or a class when expanded.

16	.	.	TRBV19	TRBJ2-1	TGTGCCAGTAGTACTTTGCGCAGGGTACGCTACAATGAGCAGTTCTTC	CASSTLRRVRYNEQFF
15	.	once	TRBV6-1	TRBJ2-7	TGTGCCAGCAGTCAAGCGGACGGTAGCTCCTACGAGCAGTACTTC	CASSQADGSSYEQYF
14	TRBD2	.	TRBV28	TRBJ2-2	TGTGCCAGCAGAATAGCGGGAGCGACCGGGGAGCTGTTTTTT	CASRIAGATGELFF
13	.	.	TRBV10-3	TRBJ2-7	TGTGCCATAAGAGCGGCACTCTCCTACGAGCAGTACTTC	CAIRAALSYEQYF
13	TRBD1	.	TRBV6-1	TRBJ1-2	TGTGCCAGCAGTGATGGACAGGGTCTCGGCTACACCTTC	CASSDGQGLGYTF
14	.	.	TRBV5-1	TRBJ2-4	TGCGCCAGCAGCTACGGACCCGGCGGGGACATTCAGTACTTC	CASSYGPGGDIQYF
14	.	.	TRBV2	TRBJ1-3	TGTGCCAGCAGCCCCGGGGGGCCTGGGAACACCATATATTTT	CASSPGGPGNTIYF
15	TRBD1	.	TRBV5-1	TRBJ2-2	TGCGCCAGCAGCGTGACAGGGTTGAGCACCGGGGAGCTGTTTTTT	CASSVTGLSTGELFF
15	.	.	TRBV18	TRBJ2-3	TGTGCCAGCTCCCCCCTCGAGGGAGTGGTAGATACGCAGTATTTT	CASSPLEGVVDTQYF
18	.	.	TRBV28	TRBJ2-6	TGTGCCAGCAGCCCTCCGGGACGCCTCCCCTCTGGGGCCAACGTCCTGACTTTC	CASSPPGRLPSGANVLTF
15	TRBD2	.	TRBV19	TRBJ2-1	TGTGCCAGTAGTCCCGCGACTAGCGGGAGGCATGAGCAGTTCTTC	CASSPATSGRHEQFF
13	.	.	TRBV6-1	TRBJ1-2	TGTGCCAGCAGCGGCACGGGCCCTATGGGCTACACCTTC	CASSGTGPMGYTF
16	.	.	TRBV6-1	TRBJ2-7	TGTGCCAGCAGTGAAATGGTAGGAGGGGGCACCTACGAGCAGTACTTC	CASSEMVGGGTYEQYF
14	.	.	TRBV6-1	TRBJ2-7	TGTGCCAGCAGGGAAATTTCGCTCGGGGGCGAGCAGTACTTC	CASREISLGGEQYF
13	.	.	TRBV5-1	TRBJ2-3	TGCGCCAGCAGCTTCAGCGGTACAGATACGCAGTATTTT	CASSFSGTDTQYF
14	.	once	TRBV5-1	TRBJ2-5	TGCGCCAGCAGCTCACAGGGAGCCCAAGAGACCCAGTACTTC	CASSSQGAQETQYF
13	.	few	TRBV6-6	TRBJ1-2	TGTGCCAGCAGTTCCGGGGGGCTCTATGGCTACACCTTC	CASSSGGLYGYTF
15	TRBD1	.	TRBV6-1	TRBJ1-2	TGTGCCAGCAGTCCCTCTGGGACAGGGAGGGATGGCTACACCTTC	CASSPSGTGRDGYTF
15	.	.	TRBV30	TRBJ1-1	TGTGCCTGGAGTGTAAGCGGGCTCGGTTCCACTGAAGCTTTCTTT	CAWSVSGLGSTEAFF
17	TRBD1	.	TRBV5-1	TRBJ2-5	TGCGCCAGCAGCCCGGGACAGGGGGCGCAGTCGGGGGAGACCCAGTACTTC	CASSPGQGAQSGETQYF
14	.	.	TRBV28	TRBJ2-1	TGTGCCAGCAGTTTACGCCGGAGGGCCGGTGAGCAGTTCTTC	CASSLRRRAGEQFF
14	TRBD2	.	TRBV5-1	TRBJ2-3	TGCGCCAGCAGCTTGGGGCGGGAGCTGGATACGCAGTATTTT	CASSLGRELDTQYF
16	TRBD1	.	TRBV28	TRBJ2-7	TGTGCCAGCAGTCCCCTCCCGACAGGGGGGGTTTACGAGCAGTACTTC	CASSPLPTGGVYEQYF